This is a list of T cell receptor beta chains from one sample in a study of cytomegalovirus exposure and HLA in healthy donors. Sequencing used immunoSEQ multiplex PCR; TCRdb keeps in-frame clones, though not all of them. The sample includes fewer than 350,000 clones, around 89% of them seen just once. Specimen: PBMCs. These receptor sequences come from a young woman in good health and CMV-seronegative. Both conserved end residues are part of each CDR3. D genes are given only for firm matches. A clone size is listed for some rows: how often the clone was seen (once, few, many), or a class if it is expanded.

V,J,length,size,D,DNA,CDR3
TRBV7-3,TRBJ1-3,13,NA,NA,TGTGCCAGCAGCTTACAGGTTGGAAACACCATATATTTT,CASSLQVGNTIYF
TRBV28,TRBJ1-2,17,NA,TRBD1,TGTGCCAGCATTCACCGGGACAGGGGGGTCCGGGGCTATGGCTACACCTTC,CASIHRDRGVRGYGYTF
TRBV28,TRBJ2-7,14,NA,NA,TGTGCCAGTGGGGGGGCGGAGGGCACCTACGAGCAGTACTTC,CASGGAEGTYEQYF
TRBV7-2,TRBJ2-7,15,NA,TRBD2,TGTGCCAGCAGCTTAGCCCTAGCGGGACCCTACGAGCAGTACTTC,CASSLALAGPYEQYF
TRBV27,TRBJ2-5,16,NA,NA,TGTGCCAGCAGCTCACTCGTCGGACTCTCGCAAGAGACCCAGTACTTC,CASSSLVGLSQETQYF
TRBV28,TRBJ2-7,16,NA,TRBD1,TGTGCCAGCAGTTTACCCTCCAGGGGGTCAAACTACGAGCAGTACTTC,CASSLPSRGSNYEQYF
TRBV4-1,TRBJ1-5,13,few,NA,TGCGCCAGCAGCCAAGAATTTCGGGATCCCCAGCATTTT,CASSQEFRDPQHF
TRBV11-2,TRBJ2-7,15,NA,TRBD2,TGTGCCAGCAGCTTCTTAGGACTAGCGGGAGGCGAGCAGTACTTC,CASSFLGLAGGEQYF
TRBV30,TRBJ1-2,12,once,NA,TGTGCCTGGGGACAGAGCAACTATGGCTACACCTTC,CAWGQSNYGYTF
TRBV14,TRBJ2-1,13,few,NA,TGTGCCAGCAGCCAAGAGCTACAGAATGAGCAGTTCTTC,CASSQELQNEQFF
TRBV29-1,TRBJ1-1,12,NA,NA,TGCAGCGTGCCCCGGGGGGGCACTGAAGCTTTCTTT,CSVPRGGTEAFF
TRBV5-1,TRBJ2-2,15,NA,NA,TGCGCCAGCAGCGGGGCTGGTCCGAACACCGGGGAGCTGTTTTTT,CASSGAGPNTGELFF
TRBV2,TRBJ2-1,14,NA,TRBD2,TGTGCCAGCAGACCTCCGGGACTAGATTTTGAGCAGTTCTTC,CASRPPGLDFEQFF
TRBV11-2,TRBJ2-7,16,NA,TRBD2,TGTGCCAGCAACCGACTAGCGGGAGCCTCACTCTACGAGCAGTACTTC,CASNRLAGASLYEQYF
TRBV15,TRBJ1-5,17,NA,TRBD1,TGTGCCACCGTGGGGACAGGGGGACTAACAGGCAATCAGCCCCAGCATTTT,CATVGTGGLTGNQPQHF
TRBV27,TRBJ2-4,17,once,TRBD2,TGTGCCAGCAGTCCGATGACTAGCGGACTAGCCAAAAACATTCAGTACTTC,CASSPMTSGLAKNIQYF
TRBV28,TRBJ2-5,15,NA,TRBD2,TGTGCCAGCAGTTTAGCGGGAGGGCCGAGGGAGACCCAGTACTTC,CASSLAGGPRETQYF
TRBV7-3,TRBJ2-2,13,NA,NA,TGTGCCAGCAGCCCCCGTAACACCGGGGAGCTGTTTTTT,CASSPRNTGELFF
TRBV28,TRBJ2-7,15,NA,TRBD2,TGTGCCTCCCATTCAGCCCGGGGGGTGGACGTCGAGCAGTACTTC,CASHSARGVDVEQYF
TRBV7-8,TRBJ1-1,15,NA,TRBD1,TGTGCCAGCAGCCTGGACGGCCAGGGGGCGCCTTGGGCTTTCTTT,CASSLDGQGAPWAFF
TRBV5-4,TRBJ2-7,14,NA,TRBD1,TGTGCCAGCAGCTTGAACAGGGGGGCGTACGAGCAGTACTTC,CASSLNRGAYEQYF
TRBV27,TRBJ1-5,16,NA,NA,TGTGCCAGCAGTGGAACAGTCCCCTATAGCAATCAGCCCCAGCATTTT,CASSGTVPYSNQPQHF
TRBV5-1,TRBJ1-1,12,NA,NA,TGCGCCAGCAGCCTGACAGCTACTGAAGCTTTCTTT,CASSLTATEAFF
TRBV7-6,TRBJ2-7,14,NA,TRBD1,TGTGCCAGCAGCTTAAGACAGGGTACGGGGGAGCAGTACTTC,CASSLRQGTGEQYF